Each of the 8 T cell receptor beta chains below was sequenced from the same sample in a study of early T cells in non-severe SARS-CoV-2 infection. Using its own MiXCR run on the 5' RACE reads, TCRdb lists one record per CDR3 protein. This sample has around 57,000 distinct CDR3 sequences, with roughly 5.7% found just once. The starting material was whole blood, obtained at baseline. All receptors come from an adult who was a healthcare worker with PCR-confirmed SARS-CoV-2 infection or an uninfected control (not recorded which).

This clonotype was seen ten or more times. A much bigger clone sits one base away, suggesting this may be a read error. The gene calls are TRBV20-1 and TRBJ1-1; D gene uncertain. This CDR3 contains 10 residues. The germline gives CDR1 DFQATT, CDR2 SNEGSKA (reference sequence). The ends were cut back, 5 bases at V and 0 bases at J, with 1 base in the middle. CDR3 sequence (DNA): TGCAGTGCTCTGAACACTGAAGCTTTCTTT. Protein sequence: CSALNTEAFF.

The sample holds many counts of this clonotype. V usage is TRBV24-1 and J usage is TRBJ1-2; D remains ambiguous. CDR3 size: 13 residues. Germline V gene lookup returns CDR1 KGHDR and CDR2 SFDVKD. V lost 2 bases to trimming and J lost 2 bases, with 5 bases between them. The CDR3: CATSDSLNYGYTF. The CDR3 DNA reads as TGTGCCACCAGTGATTCCTTGAACTATGGCTACACCTTC.

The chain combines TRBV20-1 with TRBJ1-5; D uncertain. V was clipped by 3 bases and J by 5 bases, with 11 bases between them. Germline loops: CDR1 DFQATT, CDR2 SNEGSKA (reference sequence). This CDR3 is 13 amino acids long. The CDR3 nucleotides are TGCAGTGCTAGTGAGAGGAACGATCAGCCCCAGCATTTT. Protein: CSASERNDQPQHF.

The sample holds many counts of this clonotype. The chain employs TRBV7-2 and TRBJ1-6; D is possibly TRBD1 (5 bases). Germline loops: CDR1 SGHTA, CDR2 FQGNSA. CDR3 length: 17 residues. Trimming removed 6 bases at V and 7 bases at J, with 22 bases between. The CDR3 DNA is TGTGCCAGCAGTGATCTCATATCGGGACGGTGGAATTCACCCCTCCACTTT. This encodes CASSDLISGRWNSPLHF. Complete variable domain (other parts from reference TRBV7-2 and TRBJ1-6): GAGVSQSPSNKVTEKGKDVELRCDPISGHTALYWYRQSLGQGLEFLIYFQGNSAPDKSGLPSDRFSAERTGGSVSTLTIQRTQQEDSAVYLCASSDLISGRWNSPLHFGNGTRLTVT.

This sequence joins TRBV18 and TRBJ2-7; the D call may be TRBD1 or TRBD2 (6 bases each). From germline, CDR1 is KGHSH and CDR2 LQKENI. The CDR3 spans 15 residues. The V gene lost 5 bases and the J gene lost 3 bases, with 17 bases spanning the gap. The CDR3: CASSSKEGGVYEQYF. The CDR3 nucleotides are TGTGCCAGCTCATCAAAAGAGGGGGGAGTCTACGAGCAGTACTTC.

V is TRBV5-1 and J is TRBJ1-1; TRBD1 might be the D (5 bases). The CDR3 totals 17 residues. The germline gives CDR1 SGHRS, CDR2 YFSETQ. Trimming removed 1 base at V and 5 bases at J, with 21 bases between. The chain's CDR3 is CASSLLHQGPGGTEAFF. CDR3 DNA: TGCGCCAGCAGCTTGTTACATCAGGGCCCTGGGGGTACTGAAGCTTTCTTT.

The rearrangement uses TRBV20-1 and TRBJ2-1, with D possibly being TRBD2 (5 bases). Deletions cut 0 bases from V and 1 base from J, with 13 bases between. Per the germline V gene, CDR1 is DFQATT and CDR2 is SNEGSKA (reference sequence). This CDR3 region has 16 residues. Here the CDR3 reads CSARDYRGTSYNEQFF. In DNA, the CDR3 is TGCAGTGCTAGAGATTATCGGGGTACTTCCTACAATGAGCAGTTCTTC.

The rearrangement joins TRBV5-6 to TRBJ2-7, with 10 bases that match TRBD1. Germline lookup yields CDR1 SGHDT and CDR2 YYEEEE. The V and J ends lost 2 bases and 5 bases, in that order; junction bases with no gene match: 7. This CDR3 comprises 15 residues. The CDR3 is CASSFPGQGRHEQYF. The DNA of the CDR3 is TGTGCCAGCAGCTTTCCGGGACAGGGGAGACACGAGCAGTACTTC.